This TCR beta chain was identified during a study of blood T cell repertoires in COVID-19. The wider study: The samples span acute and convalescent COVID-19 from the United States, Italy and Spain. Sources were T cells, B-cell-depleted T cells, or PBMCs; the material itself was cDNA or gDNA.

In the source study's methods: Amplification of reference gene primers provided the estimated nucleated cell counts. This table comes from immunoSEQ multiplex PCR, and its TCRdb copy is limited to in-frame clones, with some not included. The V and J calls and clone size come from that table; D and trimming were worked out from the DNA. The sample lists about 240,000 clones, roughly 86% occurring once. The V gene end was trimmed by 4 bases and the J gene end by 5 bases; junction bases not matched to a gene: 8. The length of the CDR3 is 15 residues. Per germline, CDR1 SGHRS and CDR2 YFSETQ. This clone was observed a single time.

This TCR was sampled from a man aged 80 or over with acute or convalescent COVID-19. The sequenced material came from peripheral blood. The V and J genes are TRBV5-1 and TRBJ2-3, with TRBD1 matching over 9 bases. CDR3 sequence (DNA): TGCGCCAGCAGCCCAGCGACAGGGGGTGGAGATACGCAGTATTTT. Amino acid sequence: CASSPATGGGDTQYF.